A selection of T cell receptor beta chains follows, all from one sample in a study of cytotoxic CD8 clonotypes in ibrutinib-treated CLL. Sequencing used immunoSEQ multiplex PCR; TCRdb keeps in-frame clones, though not all of them. The table has about 72,000 clones, around 84% seen once; the top ten hold 7.5% to 8%. Sequencing used PBMCs, obtained at disease progression, from a patient treated with ibrutinib. Every receptor here comes from a human donor with chronic lymphocytic leukemia. Each CDR3 is given with its conserved first and last residue. Fields, in order: D gene, V gene, J gene, clone size, CDR3 length, CDR3 protein, CDR3 DNA. D genes are given only for firm matches. Clone size appears in some rows only: once, few, many, or a class for an expanded clone.

TRBD1	TRBV30	TRBJ1-5	NA	15	CAWNLGQGGDQPQHF	TGTGCCTGGAATCTTGGACAGGGTGGGGATCAGCCCCAGCATTTT
NA	TRBV25-1	TRBJ1-1	NA	17	CASSDKQGWSMNTEAFF	TGTGCCAGCAGTGACAAACAGGGATGGTCCATGAACACTGAAGCTTTCTTT
NA	TRBV14	TRBJ2-2	NA	13	CASSQAGIGELFF	TGTGCCAGCAGCCAAGCAGGGATCGGGGAGCTGTTTTTT
NA	TRBV11-2	TRBJ2-5	NA	17	CASSLGRWGRLRETQYF	TGTGCCAGCAGCTTGGGGAGATGGGGGCGTTTGAGGGAGACCCAGTACTTC
TRBD2	TRBV27	TRBJ2-7	NA	13	CASSWGGLSEQYF	TGTGCCAGCAGTTGGGGGGGTCTGTCCGAGCAGTACTTC
NA	TRBV2	TRBJ2-3	few	13	CALGALRTDTQYF	TGTGCTTTGGGGGCTCTCAGGACAGATACGCAGTATTTT
NA	TRBV9	TRBJ2-7	NA	14	CASSPGAHPYEQYF	TGTGCCAGCTCTCCGGGGGCTCATCCCTACGAGCAGTACTTC
TRBD1	TRBV11-2	TRBJ1-2	NA	18	CASSLGGQGTHIGYGYTF	TGTGCCAGCAGCTTAGGGGGACAGGGTACCCATATAGGCTATGGCTACACCTTC
NA	TRBV2	TRBJ1-6	NA	14	CASRIRGANSPLHF	TGTGCCAGCAGGATACGGGGGGCAAATTCACCCCTCCACTTT
NA	TRBV15	TRBJ2-1	NA	14	CATTGTRTYNEQFF	TGTGCCACCACCGGGACCCGCACCTACAATGAGCAGTTCTTC
NA	TRBV5-1	TRBJ1-2	few	14	CASSLIQGNYGYTF	TGCGCCAGCAGCTTGATTCAAGGGAACTATGGCTACACCTTC
NA	TRBV27	TRBJ1-5	once	15	CASSLTPGGNQPQHF	TGTGCCAGCAGTTTAACCCCGGGGGGCAATCAGCCCCAGCATTTT
NA	TRBV10-2	TRBJ1-2	NA	15	CATKEGGWGNYGYTF	TGCGCCACCAAGGAGGGGGGATGGGGGAACTATGGCTACACCTTC
TRBD1	TRBV18	TRBJ2-5	NA	14	CASSLSQGVETQYF	TGTGCCAGCTCTCTATCTCAGGGGGTAGAGACCCAGTACTTC
NA	TRBV7-9	TRBJ2-7	NA	14	CASRNAGSAYEQYF	TGTGCCAGCAGGAATGCAGGGTCCGCTTACGAGCAGTACTTC
NA	TRBV15	TRBJ1-2	NA	15	CATSRAQGSGYGYTF	TGTGCCACCAGCAGAGCCCAGGGATCTGGGTATGGCTACACCTTC
TRBD1	TRBV11-1	TRBJ2-7	NA	15	CASSAGTGRFFEQYF	TGTGCCAGCAGCGCAGGGACAGGGCGGTTCTTCGAGCAGTACTTC
NA	TRBV5-4	TRBJ2-7	NA	15	CASSFSSRGSYEQYF	TGTGCCAGCAGCTTCAGCTCCAGGGGCTCCTACGAGCAGTACTTC
NA	TRBV10-2	TRBJ1-2	NA	14	CASSEVVGSYGYTF	TGCGCCAGCAGTGAGGTCGTAGGGTCCTATGGCTACACCTTC
NA	TRBV5-8	TRBJ2-3	NA	14	CASSVATATDTQYF	TGTGCCAGCAGCGTGGCCACAGCCACAGATACGCAGTATTTT
NA	TRBV4-1	TRBJ2-7	few	12	CASSQFNGLQYF	TGCGCCAGCAGCCAATTCAACGGCCTCCAGTACTTC
NA	TRBV6-1	TRBJ1-3	NA	13	CASTTQLGNTIYF	TGTGCCAGCACCACGCAGCTGGGAAACACCATATATTTT
NA	TRBV7-6	TRBJ2-3	NA	15	CASSLAGEGTDTQYF	TGTGCCAGCAGCTTAGCGGGGGAAGGGACAGATACGCAGTATTTT
NA	TRBV10-2	TRBJ2-2	NA	13	CASLPKTSGELFF	TGCGCCAGCCTACCAAAAACGTCCGGGGAGCTGTTTTTT
TRBD1	TRBV7-3	TRBJ2-5	NA	15	CASSFRQGARETQYF	TGTGCCAGCAGCTTTAGACAGGGGGCGCGGGAGACCCAGTACTTC
NA	TRBV18	TRBJ2-7	NA	13	CASSFVSGYEQYF	TGTGCCAGCTCATTTGTTAGCGGCTACGAGCAGTACTTC
NA	TRBV7-3	TRBJ2-3	NA	14	CASSVTGSTDTQYF	TGTGCCAGCAGCGTAACGGGTTCCACAGATACGCAGTATTTT
NA	TRBV9	TRBJ2-1	NA	14	CASSVAATGNEQFF	TGTGCCAGCAGCGTAGCCGCCACCGGGAATGAGCAGTTCTTC
NA	TRBV5-4	TRBJ2-1	NA	14	CASSVQTVGNEQFF	TGTGCCAGCAGCGTGCAAACCGTCGGCAATGAGCAGTTCTTC
NA	TRBV6-1	TRBJ1-2	NA	15	CASSGIQGTNYGYTF	TGTGCCAGCAGTGGGATCCAGGGGACTAACTATGGCTACACCTTC
TRBD2	TRBV27	TRBJ2-7	NA	14	CASSSSGSSYEQYF	TGTGCCAGCAGTTCTAGCGGGAGCTCCTACGAGCAGTACTTC
NA	TRBV9	TRBJ1-2	NA	15	CASSVETGKSGGYTF	TGTGCCAGCAGCGTAGAAACAGGGAAGTCAGGTGGCTACACCTTC
NA	TRBV6-1	TRBJ1-6	NA	14	CASSLWEYNSPLHF	TGTGCCAGCAGCCTCTGGGAGTATAATTCACCCCTCCACTTT
TRBD2	TRBV29-1	TRBJ2-3	NA	15	CSVGLLAGAADTQYF	TGCAGCGTTGGTCTACTAGCGGGAGCCGCAGATACGCAGTATTTT
TRBD1	TRBV7-9	TRBJ1-2	few	13	CASSHGQGWGYTF	TGTGCCAGCAGCCACGGACAGGGCTGGGGCTACACCTTC
NA	TRBV27	TRBJ2-5	NA	17	CASSFMGASSVQETQYF	TGTGCCAGCAGTTTTATGGGGGCCAGCTCCGTCCAAGAGACCCAGTACTTC
NA	TRBV20-1	TRBJ1-2	NA	11	CSARGGYGYTF	TGCAGTGCTAGAGGGGGGTATGGCTACACCTTC
NA	TRBV27	TRBJ2-2	NA	16	CASKLGGNALIGELFF	TGTGCCAGCAAACTAGGGGGGAATGCCCTTATCGGGGAGCTGTTTTTT
NA	TRBV7-3	TRBJ2-3	NA	14	CASSLSGITDTQYF	TGTGCCAGCAGCTTATCGGGGATCACAGATACGCAGTATTTT
NA	TRBV2	TRBJ1-5	NA	12	CASSAGNQPQHF	TGTGCCAGCAGTGCGGGAAATCAGCCCCAGCATTTT
NA	TRBV19	TRBJ1-1	NA	13	CASRRGMATEAFF	TGTGCCAGTAGAAGGGGAATGGCCACTGAAGCTTTCTTT